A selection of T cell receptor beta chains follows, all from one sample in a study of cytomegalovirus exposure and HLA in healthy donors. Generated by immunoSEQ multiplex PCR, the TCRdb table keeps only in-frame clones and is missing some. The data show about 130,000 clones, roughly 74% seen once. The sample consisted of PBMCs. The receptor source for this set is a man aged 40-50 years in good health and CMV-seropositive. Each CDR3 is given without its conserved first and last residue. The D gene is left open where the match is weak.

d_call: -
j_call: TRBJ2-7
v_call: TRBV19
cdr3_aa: ASSMGSRGKQERYEQY

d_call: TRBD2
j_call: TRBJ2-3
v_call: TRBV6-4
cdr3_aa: ATSERGGGDTQY

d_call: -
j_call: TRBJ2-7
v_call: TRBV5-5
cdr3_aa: ASSLRLNYEQY

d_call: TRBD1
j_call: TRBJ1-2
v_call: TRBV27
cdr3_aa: ASSFGTGALASYT

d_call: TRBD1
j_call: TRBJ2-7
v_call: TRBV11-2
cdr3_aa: ASSLGVRQGAYEQY

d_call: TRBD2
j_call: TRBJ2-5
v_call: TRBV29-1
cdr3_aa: SATGRGGRETQY

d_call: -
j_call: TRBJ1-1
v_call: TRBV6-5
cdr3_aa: ASSSFDTEAF

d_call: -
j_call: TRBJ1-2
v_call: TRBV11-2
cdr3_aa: ASSTTDSLYGYT

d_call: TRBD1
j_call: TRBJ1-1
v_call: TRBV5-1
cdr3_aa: ASRQGGTVGANTEAF

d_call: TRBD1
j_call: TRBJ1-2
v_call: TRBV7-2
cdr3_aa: ASSVGTGNNYGYT

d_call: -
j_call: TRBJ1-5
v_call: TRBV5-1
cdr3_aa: ASSVPGGNQPQH

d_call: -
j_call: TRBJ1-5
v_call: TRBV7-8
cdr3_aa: ASSRGPGDYSNQPQH

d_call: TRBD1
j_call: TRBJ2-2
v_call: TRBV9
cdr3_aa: ASSVAGTGQTGELF

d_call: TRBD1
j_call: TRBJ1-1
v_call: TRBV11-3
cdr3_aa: ASSLEGTVNTEAF

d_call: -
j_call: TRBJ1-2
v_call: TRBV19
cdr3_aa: ASQPSAGVYGYT

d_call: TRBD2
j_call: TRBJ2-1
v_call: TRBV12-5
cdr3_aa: ASGLVLAGGNEQF

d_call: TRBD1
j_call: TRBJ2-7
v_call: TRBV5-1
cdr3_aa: ASSLGTGKFYEQY

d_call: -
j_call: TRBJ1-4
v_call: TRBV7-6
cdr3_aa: ASSSTGKLF

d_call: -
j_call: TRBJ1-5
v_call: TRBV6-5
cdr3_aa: ASSSDGVQRPQH

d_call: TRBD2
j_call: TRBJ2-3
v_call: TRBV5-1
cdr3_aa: ASSPSGSRASTDTQY

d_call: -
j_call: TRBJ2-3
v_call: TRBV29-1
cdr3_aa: SVPGHKISTDTQY

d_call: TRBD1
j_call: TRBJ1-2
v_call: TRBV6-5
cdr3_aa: ASSYWDRGAYGYT

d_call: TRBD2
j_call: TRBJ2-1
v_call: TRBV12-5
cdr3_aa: ASGLMLAGPPELF

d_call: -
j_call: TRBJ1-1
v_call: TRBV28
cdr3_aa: ASSPPGWVTNTEAF

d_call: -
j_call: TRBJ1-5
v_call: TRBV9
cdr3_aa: ASSPDQGNQPQH

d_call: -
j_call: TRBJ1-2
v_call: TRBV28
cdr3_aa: ASSPRTGIDGYT

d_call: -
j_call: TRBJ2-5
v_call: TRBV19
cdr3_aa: ASSRQGRTSETQY

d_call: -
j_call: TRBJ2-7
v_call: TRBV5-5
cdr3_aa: ASSLVLGGYEQY

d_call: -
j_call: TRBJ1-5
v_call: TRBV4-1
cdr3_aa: ASSQVHSSNQPQH

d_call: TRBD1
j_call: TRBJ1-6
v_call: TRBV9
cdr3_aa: ASSGGQGGSPLH

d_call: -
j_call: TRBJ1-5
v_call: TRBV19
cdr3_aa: ASKRRENQPQH

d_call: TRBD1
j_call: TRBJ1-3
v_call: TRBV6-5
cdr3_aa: ASSYSRDREGNTIY

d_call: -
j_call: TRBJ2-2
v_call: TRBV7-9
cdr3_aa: ASSLNSATGELF

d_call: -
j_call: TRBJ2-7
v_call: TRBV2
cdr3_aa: ASRLTYEQY

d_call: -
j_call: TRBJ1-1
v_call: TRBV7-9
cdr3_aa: ASSSHLQTGPGAF

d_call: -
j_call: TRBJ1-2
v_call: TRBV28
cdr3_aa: ASSLAGADGYT

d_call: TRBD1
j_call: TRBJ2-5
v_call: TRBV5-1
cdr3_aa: ASSEGQGQKETQY

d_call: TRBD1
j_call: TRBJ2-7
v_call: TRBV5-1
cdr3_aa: ASSLDGQGQGEQY

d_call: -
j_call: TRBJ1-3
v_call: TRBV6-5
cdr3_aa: ASSSGEGNRNTIY

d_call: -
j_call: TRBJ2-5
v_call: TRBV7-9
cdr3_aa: ASTTWAQETQY

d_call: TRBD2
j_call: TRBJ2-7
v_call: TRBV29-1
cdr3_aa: SASGLAGDEQY

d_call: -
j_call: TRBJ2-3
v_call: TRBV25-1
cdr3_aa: ASSGRGRLSEDTQY

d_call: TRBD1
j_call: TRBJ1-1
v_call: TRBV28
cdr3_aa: ASSRDREVDTEAF

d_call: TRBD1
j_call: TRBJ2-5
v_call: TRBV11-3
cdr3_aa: ASSPGGRTGGQETQY

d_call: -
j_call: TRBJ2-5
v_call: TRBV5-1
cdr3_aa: ASSLGGAVGTQY

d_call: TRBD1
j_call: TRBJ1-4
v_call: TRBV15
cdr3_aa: ATGQGMANEKLF